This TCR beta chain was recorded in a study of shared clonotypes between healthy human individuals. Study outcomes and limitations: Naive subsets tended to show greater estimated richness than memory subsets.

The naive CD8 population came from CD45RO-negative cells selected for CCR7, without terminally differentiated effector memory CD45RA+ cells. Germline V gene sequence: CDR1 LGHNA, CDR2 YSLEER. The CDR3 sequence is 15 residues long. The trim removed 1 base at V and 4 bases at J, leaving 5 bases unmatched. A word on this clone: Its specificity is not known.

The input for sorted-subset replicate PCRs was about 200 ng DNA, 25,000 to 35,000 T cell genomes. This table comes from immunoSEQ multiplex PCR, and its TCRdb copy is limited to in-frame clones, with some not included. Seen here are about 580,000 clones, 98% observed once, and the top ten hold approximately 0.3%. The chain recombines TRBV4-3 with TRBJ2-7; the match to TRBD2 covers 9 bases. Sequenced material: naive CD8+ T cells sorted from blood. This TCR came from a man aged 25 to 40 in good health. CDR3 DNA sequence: TGCGCCAGCAGCCAAGGGCCTAGCGGGATGTACGAGCAGTACTTC. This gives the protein CASSQGPSGMYEQYF.